The source of this T cell receptor (beta chain) is a study of T cells after yellow fever vaccination. Overall study findings and caveats: Booster sampling recovered most clones from primary vaccination (roughly 96% CD4, approximately 88% CD8).

Germline V lookup: CDR1 SGHNT, CDR2 YYREEE (reference sequence). The CDR3 contains 15 residues. The ends lost 6 bases at V and 6 bases at J; junction bases unmatched: 12. Each CDR3 protein is one row after TCRdb ran MiXCR on the 5' RACE reads. This sample yields about 220,000 distinct CDR3 sequences, of which approximately 3% are seen a single time; around 3.2% belongs to the top ten. This clonotype was detected only a few times. Its antigen remains unidentified. The clonotype was recovered from a man aged 18 to 30 who received the YFV17D yellow fever vaccine. The source was CD4+ T cells sorted from PBMCs, collected 10 days after the yellow fever booster vaccination. The V call is TRBV5-4, the J call TRBJ2-3; 8 bases line up with TRBD2. Written as DNA, the CDR3 is TGTGCCAGCAAACCAGCGGGGGTCCTCACTGATACGCAGTATTTT. Its translation is CASKPAGVLTDTQYF.